The TCR beta chain described here comes from a study of CD8+ T cells in alopecia areata. Study information: Twice daily, treated patients received 5 to 10 mg of oral tofacitinib. The study, taken as a whole, reports: Affected scalp, especially in alopecia totalis/universalis, had a higher clonality than normal scalp did. As there was one nonresponder, how baseline CD8+ expansion relates to response remains uncertain.

Turning to this clone: The antigen is undetermined.

Germline loops: CDR1 MRHNA, CDR2 SNTAGT. Trimming took 6 bases from V and 2 from J; bases not matched to a gene: 6. This CDR3 has 14 residues. Treatment described: oral pan-JAK inhibitor, 5-10 mg twice daily. Alopecia areata patients provided lesional scalp punch biopsies and peripheral blood, both collected for the study. Isolated RNA was reverse transcribed into cDNA used as the sequencing template. Repertoires were generated with immunoSEQ multiplex PCR, while TCRdb's copy carries only in-frame clones and drops some. Found here are roughly 180,000 clones, more than 55% of them singletons; the top ten hold approximately 3.4%.

This TCR was sampled from a human donor with alopecia areata. Sequences were derived from CD4+ T cells sorted from blood, sampled at week 4, from a patient treated with tofacitinib. The chain recombines TRBV6-4 with TRBJ2-7, with 8 nucleotides matching TRBD1. The CDR3 bases are TGTGCCAGCAGCCCGACAGGGGACCCCTACGAGCAGTACTTC. It codes for CASSPTGDPYEQYF.